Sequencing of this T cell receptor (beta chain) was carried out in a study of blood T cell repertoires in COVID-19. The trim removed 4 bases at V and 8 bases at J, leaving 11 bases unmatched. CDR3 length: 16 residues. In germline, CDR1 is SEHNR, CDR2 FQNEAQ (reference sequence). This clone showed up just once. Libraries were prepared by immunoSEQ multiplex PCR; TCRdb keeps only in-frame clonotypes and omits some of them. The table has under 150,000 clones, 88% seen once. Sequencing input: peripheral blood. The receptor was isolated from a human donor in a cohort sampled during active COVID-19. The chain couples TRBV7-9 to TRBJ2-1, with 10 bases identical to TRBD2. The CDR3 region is CASSSWSGGAMDEQFF. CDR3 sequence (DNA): TGTGCCAGCAGCTCCTGGAGCGGGGGGGCCATGGATGAGCAGTTCTTC.